Listed here are 32 T cell receptor beta chains from one sample, sequenced in a study of blood T cell repertoires in COVID-19. Method: immunoSEQ multiplex PCR; TCRdb's copy keeps in-frame clones and lacks some. The sample consists of about 97,000 clones, over 80% of them appearing once. The specimen sequenced was peripheral blood. These receptors were taken from a middle-aged man with active COVID-19.

The chain links TRBV29-1 to TRBJ2-1; 7 nucleotides agree with TRBD2. CDR3 size: 11 residues. Germline values: CDR1 SQVTM, CDR2 ANQGSEA. Losses at the gene ends were 0 bases for V and 15 bases for J; bases not matched to a gene: 5. CDR3 coding DNA: TGCAGCGTTGAAGATGGGGGGGGTTCGTTCTTC. Translating it yields CSVEDGGGSFF.

This sequence joins TRBV6-1 and TRBJ2-7; D is possibly TRBD2 (5 bases). Germline CDR1 reads MNHNS; CDR2 reads SASEGT. The V and J ends lost 0 bases and 3 bases respectively, with 18 bases between them. The CDR3 totals 17 residues. CDR3 in amino acids: CASSEARSGSTLYEQYF. CDR3 coding DNA: TGTGCCAGCAGTGAAGCGCGGTCGGGGAGCACCCTCTACGAGCAGTACTTC.

V and J are TRBV2 and TRBJ1-2, with D hard to call. Germline CDR1 is SNHLY and CDR2 is FYNNEI. Deletions cut 2 bases from V and 0 bases from J, with 19 bases between. This CDR3 comprises 18 residues. The DNA for the CDR3 is TGTGCCAGCAGTGAACAGGTGACTAACTTCGGAACTAACTATGGCTACACCTTC. The encoded protein is CASSEQVTNFGTNYGYTF.

This chain uses TRBV6-5 with TRBJ2-1, with D perhaps matching TRBD2 (6 bases). Germline assignment: CDR1 MNHEY and CDR2 SVGAGI. This CDR3 spans 15 amino acids. V dropped 5 bases and J dropped 4 bases, with 15 bases sitting between them. The CDR3 is CASSRKGRGYNEQFF. The CDR3 nucleotides read TGTGCCAGCAGTCGCAAGGGGCGGGGATACAATGAGCAGTTCTTC.

The chain couples TRBV19 to TRBJ2-2; perhaps TRBD1 as D (6 bases). Trimming removed 5 bases from V and 8 bases from J, with 21 bases in between. Germline CDR1 and CDR2: LNHDA and SQIVND (reference sequence). The CDR3 is 16 residues long. The CDR3 DNA follows: TGTGCCAGTAGTCCCATATCACAGGGCGAGAGAGGGGAGCTGTTTTTT. It specifies CASSPISQGERGELFF.

This rearrangement joins TRBV7-9 to TRBJ2-1; 7 bases align to TRBD2. After removal of 5 bases from V and 6 bases from J, the junction contained 19 bases not matched to a gene. The CDR3 totals 18 residues. Germline CDR1 reads SEHNR; CDR2 reads FQNEAQ (reference sequence). CDR3 sequence (DNA): TGTGCCAGCAGCGAAAGGCCCATGATTAGCGGGTTCCTCAATGAGCAGTTCTTC. Its protein is CASSERPMISGFLNEQFF.

The chain employs TRBV11-2 and TRBJ1-1; TRBD1 might be the D (6 bases). The V and J ends lost 2 bases and 5 bases respectively, with 6 bases between them. CDR1 SGHAT and CDR2 FQNNGV come from the germline V gene. The CDR3 sequence is 12 residues long. The CDR3 is CASSLRGTEAFF. The CDR3 DNA sequence: TGTGCCAGCAGCTTAAGGGGGACTGAAGCTTTCTTT.

The J gene is TRBJ1-1, the V gene TRBV9, with D perhaps TRBD1 (6 bases). The CDR3 runs to 13 residues. V was pared by 1 base and J by 4 bases, with 8 bases between. Germline loops: CDR1 SGDLS, CDR2 YYNGEE. CDR3 amino acids: CASSVNRATEAFF. In DNA form, the CDR3 reads TGTGCCAGCAGCGTAAACAGGGCCACTGAAGCTTTCTTT.

This chain connects TRBV5-5 to TRBJ2-1; 9 nucleotides align to TRBD2. V was pared by 4 bases and J by 9 bases, with 8 bases of the junction left unmatched. CDR1 SGHKS and CDR2 YYEKEE come from the germline V gene (reference sequence). The CDR3 has 14 amino acids. Written as DNA, the CDR3 is TGTGCCAGCAGCCCCGGGACTAGCTATCCTGAGCAGTTCTTC. Residues: CASSPGTSYPEQFF. Full variable domain (outside the CDR3, taken from reference TRBV5-5 and TRBJ2-1): DAGVTQSPTHLIKTRGQQVTLRCSPISGHKSVSWYQQVLGQGPQFIFQYYEKEERGRGNFPDRFSARQFPNYSSELNVNALLLGDSALYLCASSPGTSYPEQFFGPGTRLTVL.

The V and J genes are TRBV27 and TRBJ2-7, with 15 bases that match TRBD2. Germline V gene lookup returns CDR1 MNHEY and CDR2 SMNVEV (reference sequence). CDR3 length: 17 amino acids. V lost 3 bases to trimming and J lost 2 bases; unmatched junction nucleotides: 5. The CDR3 nucleotides are TGTGCCAGCAGTTTGGGCGGACTAGCGGGAGGGACCTACGAGCAGTACTTC. Residues: CASSLGGLAGGTYEQYF.

The rearrangement uses TRBV28 and TRBJ2-3; 10 positions agree with TRBD2. Germline V CDR1 and CDR2: MDHEN, SYDVKM. J was trimmed by 5 bases and V by 5 bases; bases with no gene match: 4. The CDR3 runs 14 residues. The CDR3 DNA is TGTGCCAGCAGTAAAGGACTAGCGGTAGATACGCAGTATTTT. Translated, it gives CASSKGLAVDTQYF. The whole variable domain, filled in from reference TRBV28 and TRBJ2-3, reads DVKVTQSSRYLVKRTGEKVFLECVQDMDHENMFWYRQDPGLGLRLIYFSYDVKMKEKGDIPEGYSVSREKKERFSLILESASTNQTSMYLCASSKGLAVDTQYFGPGTRLTVL.

This clone showed up just once. The rearrangement uses TRBV6-5 and TRBJ1-2; 9 nucleotides align to TRBD1. The germline V gene encodes CDR1 MNHEY and CDR2 SVGAGI. V dropped 0 bases and J dropped 0; count of bases not matched to a gene: 2. The CDR3 contains 16 residues. CDR3 sequence reads: CASSYSGDRANYGYTF. CDR3 DNA: TGTGCCAGCAGTTACTCGGGGGACAGGGCTAACTATGGCTACACCTTC.

The chain is built from TRBV28 and TRBJ1-6; D not certain. Looked up from germline, CDR1 is MDHEN and CDR2 is SYDVKM. The CDR3 sequence is 16 residues long. V was pared by 2 bases and J by 0 bases, with 8 bases between. This chain's CDR3 is CASSLNPGSYNSPLHF. The CDR3 bases are TGTGCCAGCAGTTTAAACCCAGGCTCCTATAATTCACCCCTCCACTTT.

The rearrangement joins TRBV3-1 (or the pseudogene TRBV3-2) to TRBJ2-7; 8 bases line up with TRBD1. Germline V gene sequence: CDR1 LGHDT, CDR2 YNNKEL (reference sequence). CDR3 length equals 15 residues. Trimming took 3 bases from V and 3 from J; bases not matched to a gene: 7. The CDR3 sequence is CASSQGGQVGYEQYF. CDR3 nucleotide sequence: TGTGCCAGCAGCCAGGGGGGACAGGTCGGCTACGAGCAGTACTTC.

The V and J genes are TRBV7-6 and TRBJ2-7, with a weak D call TRBD1 (5 bases). The CDR3 consists of 12 residues. V dropped 3 bases and J dropped 8 bases, with 11 bases sitting between them. Germline V gene sequence: CDR1 SGHVS, CDR2 FNYEAQ. In nucleotides, the CDR3 is TGTGCCAGCAGCTTTATGGCAGGGAAGCAGTACTTC. It specifies CASSFMAGKQYF.

The V gene is TRBV4-2, the J gene TRBJ2-7; 7 bases match TRBD2. Trimming took 0 bases from V and 2 from J; bases not matched to a gene: 10. Per the germline V gene, CDR1 is LGHNA and CDR2 is YNFKEQ. CDR3 length: 17 residues. The CDR3 coding sequence is TGTGCCAGCAGCCAAGATCTCTCCGCTAGCGGCGCCTACGAGCAGTACTTC. It yields the protein CASSQDLSASGAYEQYF.

The V and J genes are TRBV19 and TRBJ1-4; tentatively, D is TRBD1 (6 bases). This CDR3 is 15 amino acids long. Trimming cost V 6 bases and J 0 bases, with 11 bases left between them. Germline loops: CDR1 LNHDA, CDR2 SQIVND (reference sequence). This CDR3 reads CASSPQGATNEKLFF. The DNA of the CDR3 is TGTGCCAGTAGCCCACAGGGTGCAACTAATGAAAAACTGTTTTTT. The full variable domain, in which reference TRBV19 and TRBJ1-4 provide the parts outside the CDR3, is DGGITQSPKYLFRKEGQNVTLSCEQNLNHDAMYWYRQDPGQGLRLIYYSQIVNDFQKGDIAEGYSVSREKKESFPLTVTSAQKNPTAFYLCASSPQGATNEKLFFGSGTQLSVL.

The V and J genes are TRBV11-3 and TRBJ2-5; 8 nucleotides align to TRBD2. V was clipped by 5 bases and J by 4 bases; unmatched bases: 12. The CDR3 spans 16 residues. The germline CDR1 and CDR2 sequences are SGHNT and YENEEA. The CDR3 DNA reads TGTGCCAGCAGCACTGGGACTAGTCAAGGCCGAGAGACCCAGTACTTC. Amino acids: CASSTGTSQGRETQYF.

The chain links TRBV5-1 to TRBJ2-3; 7 bases line up with TRBD2. Germline CDR1 SGHRS, CDR2 YFSETQ. Trimming at V came to 5 bases and at J to 4 bases, leaving 7 bases not matched to a gene. This CDR3 contains 14 residues. In DNA form, the CDR3 reads TGCGCCAGCAGGGGAGGGAGTGCTGCAGATACGCAGTATTTT. This sequence encodes CASRGGSAADTQYF. Drawing the rest from reference TRBV5-1 and TRBJ2-3, the complete variable domain is KAGVTQTPRYLIKTRGQQVTLSCSPISGHRSVSWYQQTPGQGLQFLFEYFSETQRNKGNFPGRFSGRQFSNSRSEMNVSTLELGDSALYLCASRGGSAADTQYFGPGTRLTVL.

The V and J genes are TRBV19 and TRBJ2-1; no definite D call. Germline CDR1 reads LNHDA; CDR2 reads SQIVND (reference sequence). The CDR3 has 16 amino acids. Trimming left V 5 bases short and J 3 bases short, with 17 bases between. The CDR3 loop reads CASSPRVSSDYNEQFF. CDR3 in DNA: TGTGCCAGTAGTCCCCGTGTGTCTAGTGACTACAATGAGCAGTTCTTC. The full variable domain, with the rest looked up from reference TRBV19 and TRBJ2-1, is DGGITQSPKYLFRKEGQNVTLSCEQNLNHDAMYWYRQDPGQGLRLIYYSQIVNDFQKGDIAEGYSVSREKKESFPLTVTSAQKNPTAFYLCASSPRVSSDYNEQFFGPGTRLTVL.

The rearrangement joins TRBV6-6 to TRBJ1-2, with a possible D match to TRBD1 (6 bases). Trimming took off 0 bases at V and 8 bases at J, with 13 bases between the two ends. Germline CDR1 reads MNHNY; CDR2 reads SVGAGI (reference sequence). The CDR3 spans 14 residues. CDR3 DNA sequence: TGTGCCAGCAGTTACTCTTGGGGGCAGGAAGGCTACACCTTC. This gives the protein CASSYSWGQEGYTF.

The genes are TRBV2 and TRBJ2-7; 11 nucleotides match TRBD2. The CDR3 totals 15 residues. Per the germline V gene, CDR1 is SNHLY and CDR2 is FYNNEI. The V and J ends lost 4 bases and 2 bases, in that order; junction bases with no gene match: 4. CDR3 DNA: TGTGCCAGCAGTGGGGTACTAGCGGGAGCCTACGAGCAGTACTTC. It specifies CASSGVLAGAYEQYF.

This clone was counted a few times. The chain is built from TRBV27 and TRBJ2-2; tentatively, D is TRBD1 (5 bases). Trimming took 0 bases from V and 7 from J, leaving 6 bases between them. This CDR3 is built from 13 residues. Germline V CDR1 and CDR2: MNHEY, SMNVEV (reference sequence). The DNA for the CDR3 is TGTGCCAGCAGTTTATCCAGGGACGGGGAGCTGTTTTTT. Residues: CASSLSRDGELFF.

V usage is TRBV2 and J usage is TRBJ2-2; D is unresolved. Trimming pared 6 bases from V and 2 bases from J, leaving 10 bases between. The CDR3 extends over 14 amino acids. Germline assignment: CDR1 SNHLY and CDR2 FYNNEI. CDR3 region: CASRAADNTGELFF. The CDR3 DNA follows: TGTGCCAGCAGAGCCGCTGATAACACCGGGGAGCTGTTTTTT.

This chain joins TRBV10-3 and TRBJ2-7; 8 nucleotides agree with TRBD2. Germline V gene sequence: CDR1 ENHRY, CDR2 SYGVKD. There are 14 residues in the CDR3. V was clipped by 5 bases and J by 0 bases; unmatched bases: 3. The chain's CDR3 is CAISSGTSSYEQYF. The CDR3, as DNA: TGTGCCATCAGTTCCGGGACTAGCTCCTACGAGCAGTACTTC.

The rearrangement links TRBV11-2 to TRBJ1-1; 8 nucleotides align to TRBD1. V shed 8 bases and J 4 bases; nucleotides not matched to a gene: 6. The CDR3 contains 13 residues. The V gene's germline CDR1 is SGHAT and CDR2 FQNNGV. The CDR3 protein is CASGTGLTTEAFF. In DNA form, the CDR3 reads TGTGCCAGCGGGACAGGTTTAACCACTGAAGCTTTCTTT. The variable domain in full, with the rest retrieved from reference TRBV11-2 and TRBJ1-1, is EAGVAQSPRYKIIEKRQSVAFWCNPISGHATLYWYQQILGQGPKLLIQFQNNGVVDDSQLPKDRFSAERLKGVDSTLKIQPAKLEDSAVYLCASGTGLTTEAFFGQGTRLTVV.

This chain connects TRBV15 to TRBJ2-7, with TRBD1 identical over 10 bases. V shed 1 base, J shed 5 bases, and the junction held 5 bases outside the gene matches. The CDR3 runs to 15 residues. Germline V lookup: CDR1 LNHNV, CDR2 YYDKDF (reference sequence). The CDR3 loop reads CATSRAGDRGHEQYF. The CDR3 bases are TGTGCCACCAGCAGAGCGGGGGACAGGGGCCACGAGCAGTACTTC.

The chain is built from TRBV29-1 and TRBJ1-1; 8 bases line up with TRBD1. CDR1 and CDR2 (germline): SQVTM, ANQGSEA. V was pared by 1 base and J by 1 base, with 5 bases of the junction left unmatched. The CDR3 consists of 15 residues. CDR3 loop: CSVEAFQGANTEAFF. The CDR3 nucleotides are TGCAGCGTTGAAGCCTTTCAGGGGGCGAACACTGAAGCTTTCTTT.

The chain carries TRBV5-1 and TRBJ2-3; 8 bases align to TRBD2. The CDR3 consists of 14 residues. Germline values: CDR1 SGHRS, CDR2 YFSETQ. V was pared by 6 bases and J by 6 bases, with 9 bases of the junction left unmatched. The CDR3 sequence: CASKVSAGVDTQYF. As DNA, the CDR3 is TGCGCCAGCAAGGTTTCAGCGGGAGTGGATACGCAGTATTTT.

The genes are TRBV20-1 and TRBJ2-2; 8 nucleotides match TRBD1. CDR1 DFQATT and CDR2 SNEGSKA come from the germline V gene (reference sequence). This CDR3 is built from 15 residues. V lost 3 bases and J lost 4; bases outside the gene matches: 7. As DNA, the CDR3 is TGCAGTGCTAGTGGTGGGACAGGCATCACCGGGGAGCTGTTTTTT. This sequence encodes CSASGGTGITGELFF.

This rearrangement joins TRBV14 to TRBJ2-4; possibly TRBD2 for D (6 bases). V dropped 4 bases and J dropped 13 bases, with 23 bases sitting between them. CDR3 length: 15 amino acids. Germline CDR1 and CDR2: SGHDN and FVKESK. DNA of the CDR3: TGTGCCAGCAGCCTCACAATAGACTGGGACTCCGCCCAGTACTTC. Its protein product is CASSLTIDWDSAQYF.

This chain connects TRBV6-5 to TRBJ1-2, with TRBD1 identical over 10 bases. There are 15 residues in the CDR3. Germline values: CDR1 MNHEY, CDR2 SVGAGI. After removal of 0 bases from V and 2 bases from J, the junction contained 0 bases not matched to a gene. CDR3 DNA: TGTGCCAGCAGTTACTCGACAGGGGGCAACTATGGCTACACCTTC. Translated: CASSYSTGGNYGYTF.